The T cell receptor beta chain described here comes from a study of T-cell memory formation after mild COVID-19. Using its own MiXCR run on the 5' RACE reads, TCRdb lists one record per CDR3 protein. The sample carries roughly 580,000 distinct CDR3 sequences, about 20% recorded once. J lost 3 bases, V lost 3 bases, and 5 bases had no gene match. The germline CDR1 and CDR2 sequences are DFQATT and SNEGSKA (reference sequence). The CDR3 is made up of 14 amino acids. The chain carries TRBV20-1 and TRBJ2-1; 7 nucleotides agree with TRBD2. Input material: PBMCs or a T cell subset sorted from them (not recorded which). The clonotype originates from an adult woman who had mild COVID-19 (a few samples of this study predate the infection). Cell type and time point are not known. The CDR3 loop is CSASAASGYNEQFF. CDR3 nucleotides: TGCAGTGCTAGCGCCGCTAGCGGCTACAATGAGCAGTTCTTC.